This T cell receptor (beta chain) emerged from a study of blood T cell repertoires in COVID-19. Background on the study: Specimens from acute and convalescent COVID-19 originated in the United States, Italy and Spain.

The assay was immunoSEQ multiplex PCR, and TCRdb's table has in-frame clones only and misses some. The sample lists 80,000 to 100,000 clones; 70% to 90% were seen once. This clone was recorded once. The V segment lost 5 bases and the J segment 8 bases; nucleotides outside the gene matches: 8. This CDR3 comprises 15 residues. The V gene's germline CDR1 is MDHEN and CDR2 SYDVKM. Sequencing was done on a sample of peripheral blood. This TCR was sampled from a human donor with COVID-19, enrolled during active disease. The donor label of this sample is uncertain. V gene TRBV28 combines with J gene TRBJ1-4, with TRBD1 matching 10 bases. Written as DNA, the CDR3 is TGTGCCAGCAGTCCCCCGACAGGGGGCGCCGAAAAACTGTTTTTT. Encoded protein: CASSPPTGGAEKLFF.